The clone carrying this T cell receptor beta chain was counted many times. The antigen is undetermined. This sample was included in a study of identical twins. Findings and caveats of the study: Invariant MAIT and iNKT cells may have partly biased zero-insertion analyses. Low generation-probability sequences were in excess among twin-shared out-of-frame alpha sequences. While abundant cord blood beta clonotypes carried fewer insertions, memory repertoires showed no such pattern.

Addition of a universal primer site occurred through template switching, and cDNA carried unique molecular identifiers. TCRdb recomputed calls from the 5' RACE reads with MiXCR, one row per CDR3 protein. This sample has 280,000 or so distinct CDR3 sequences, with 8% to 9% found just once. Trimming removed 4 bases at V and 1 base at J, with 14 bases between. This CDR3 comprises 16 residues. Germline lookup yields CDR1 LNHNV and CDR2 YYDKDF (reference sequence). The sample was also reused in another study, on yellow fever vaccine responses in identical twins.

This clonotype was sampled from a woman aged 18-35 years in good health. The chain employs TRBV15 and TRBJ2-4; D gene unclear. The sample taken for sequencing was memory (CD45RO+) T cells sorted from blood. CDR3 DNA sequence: TGTGCCACCAGCATTGGGTTTGACCCGGCCAAAAACATTCAGTACTTC. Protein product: CATSIGFDPAKNIQYF.